Below, 17 T cell receptor beta chains from the same sample are listed, as sequenced in a study of blood T cells in healthy people across ages. Through a sample-barcoded 5' primer and a J-beta primer mix, a second PCR was run for 7 to 11 cycles. TCRdb reprocessed the 5' RACE reads via MiXCR and lists one record per CDR3 protein. This sample carries hundreds of thousands of distinct CDR3 sequences, approximately 44% of them seen once, and the ten largest clones take roughly 19%. The sequenced sample was blood. The receptors come from a man between 60 and 70 years old in good health.

The rearrangement uses TRBV10-2 and TRBJ1-5, with unresolved D. The V gene lost 4 bases and the J gene lost 3 bases, with 7 bases spanning the gap. The CDR3 covers 13 residues. Germline V gene lookup returns CDR1 WSHSY and CDR2 SAAADI. The CDR3 DNA reads TGCGCCAGCAGTGTAACTTTCAATCAGCCCCAGCATTTT. Translating gives CASSVTFNQPQHF.

This rearrangement joins TRBV5-6 to TRBJ2-5, with 8 bases that match TRBD1. The DNA matches TRBJ2-7 better at its end, which makes the J call doubtful. This CDR3 is 14 amino acids long. Germline V gene data show CDR1 as SGHDT and CDR2 as YYEEEE. This CDR3 reads CASSWDRSWGEQYF. The CDR3 DNA reads as TGTGCCAGCAGCTGGGACAGGTCCTGGGGCGAGCAGTACTTC.

This clonotype has a handful of counts. This chain uses TRBV25-1 with TRBJ2-4; D remains unclear. CDR3 length: 15 residues. From germline, CDR1 is MGHDK and CDR2 SYGVNS. V lost 3 bases to trimming and J lost 0 bases, with 9 bases between them. This CDR3 reads CASSDSILAKNIQYF. In nucleotides, the CDR3 is TGTGCCAGCAGTGACAGCATACTAGCCAAAAACATTCAGTACTTC.

Notes on this clonotype: At one end, the junction sequence differs from germline, possibly due to a read error. This chain joins TRBV7-2 and TRBJ2-1, with a possible D match to TRBD1 (6 bases). The germline V gene encodes CDR1 SGHTA and CDR2 FQGNSA. This CDR3 contains 14 residues. The CDR3 sequence: CANSPPYRVNEQFF. CDR3 in DNA: TGTGCCAACAGCCCCCCCTACAGGGTCAATGAGCAGTTCTTC.

This clonotype was detected only a few times. The genes are TRBV5-1 and TRBJ1-1, with D maybe TRBD1 (6 bases). From germline, CDR1 is SGHRS and CDR2 YFSETQ. V lost 1 base to trimming and J lost 1 base, with 11 bases between them. The CDR3 is 15 amino acids. The CDR3 bases are TGCGCCAGCAGCTTGATGGACAGCGGGAACACTGAAGCTTTCTTT. Encoded protein: CASSLMDSGNTEAFF.

The V gene is TRBV27, the J gene TRBJ2-7, with a weak D call TRBD2 (5 bases). Germline loops: CDR1 MNHEY, CDR2 SMNVEV (reference sequence). There are 14 residues in the CDR3. Trimming took 3 bases from V and 2 from J, leaving 11 bases between them. The CDR3 DNA reads TGTGCCAGCAGTTTGAGGGCCAGGCCCTACGAGCAGTACTTC. Protein: CASSLRARPYEQYF.

The rearrangement uses TRBV11-2 and TRBJ2-4; the D is unclear. V was pared by 2 bases and J by 2 bases, with 1 base between. Germline V gene lookup returns CDR1 SGHAT and CDR2 FQNNGV. The CDR3 runs 12 residues. The CDR3 region has the DNA TGTGCCAGCAGCTTAACCAAAAACATTCAGTACTTC. It translates to CASSLTKNIQYF.

This chain's CDR3 is CASSEDRPGPTDTQYF. DNA of the CDR3: TGTGCCAGCAGTGAAGATCGGCCTGGCCCCACAGATACGCAGTATTTT. V is TRBV2 and J is TRBJ2-3; D remains ambiguous. Trimming shortened V by 1 base and J by 2 bases, and 13 bases separated the two germline ends. Germline V CDR1 and CDR2: SNHLY, FYNNEI. This CDR3 comprises 16 residues.

The rearrangement uses TRBV7-6 and TRBJ2-5; no definite D call. This CDR3 has 18 residues. Looked up from germline, CDR1 is SGHVS and CDR2 is FNYEAQ. V gave up 8 bases and J gave up 4 bases, with 29 bases separating them. This CDR3 reads CASSTGNSLSHNLETQYF. CDR3 in DNA: TGTGCCAGCTCGACTGGGAATTCCCTCAGCCACAATTTAGAGACCCAGTACTTC.

V and J are TRBV6-2 or TRBV6-3 and TRBJ2-4; 9 positions match TRBD1. After removal of 5 bases from V and 13 bases from J, the junction contained 12 bases not matched to a gene. Germline loops: CDR1 MNHEY, CDR2 SVGEGT. The CDR3 length is 14 residues. The CDR3 reads CASSHGQGRVEQYF. The CDR3, as DNA: TGTGCCAGCAGTCACGGACAGGGGAGAGTGGAGCAGTACTTC.

The chain joins TRBV5-5 to TRBJ1-2, with unresolved D. Germline CDR1 reads SGHKS; CDR2 reads YYEKEE (reference sequence). Trimming cost V 4 bases and J 3 bases, with 10 bases left between them. The CDR3 extends over 13 amino acids. In DNA, the CDR3 is TGTGCCAGCAGCCCGACGGTGGACTATGGCTACACCTTC. It yields the protein CASSPTVDYGYTF.

This clonotype occurred once. The chain couples TRBV12-3 or TRBV12-4 to TRBJ2-3; possibly TRBD2 for D (6 bases). V was shortened by 1 base and J by 4 bases, with 12 bases between the two germline ends. This CDR3 contains 15 residues. CDR3 DNA sequence: TGTGCCAGCAGTTTAGTCTCCGGGGAGGCAGATACGCAGTATTTT. This sequence encodes CASSLVSGEADTQYF.

V and J are TRBV7-9 and TRBJ2-1; 7 nucleotides agree with TRBD1. Germline CDR1 and CDR2: SEHNR and FQNEAQ (reference sequence). V was pared by 1 base and J by 6 bases, with 9 bases of the junction left unmatched. This CDR3 region has 16 residues. This CDR3 reads CASSLVGGQGINEQFF. CDR3 nucleotide sequence: TGTGCCAGCAGCTTAGTAGGGGGCCAGGGGATCAATGAGCAGTTCTTC.

The V gene is TRBV20-1, the J gene TRBJ2-4; TRBD2 is a possible D gene (5 bases). CDR1 DFQATT and CDR2 SNEGSKA come from the germline V gene (reference sequence). There are 13 residues in the CDR3. V dropped 5 bases and J dropped 8 bases, with 16 bases sitting between them. The DNA for the CDR3 is TGCAGTGCTTGGGATTCCACGGGATACATTCAGTACTTC. Amino acid sequence: CSAWDSTGYIQYF.

This clonotype was observed a few times. The V and J genes are TRBV5-5 and TRBJ2-5; perhaps D is TRBD1 or TRBD2 (5 bases each). The V gene lost 1 base and the J gene lost 2 bases, with 12 bases spanning the gap. The germline CDR1 and CDR2 sequences are SGHKS and YYEKEE (reference sequence). CDR3 length equals 15 residues. CDR3 in DNA: TGTGCCAGCAGCTTGCGAGGGACGGGACAAGAGACCCAGTACTTC. This translates into CASSLRGTGQETQYF.

To note about this clonotype: The conserved phenylalanine or tryptophan is not found at the CDR3 terminus, so this likely reflects a read error. The CDR3 DNA reads as TGTGCCAGCTCAAAGGGGTCTAGCACAGAAACGCAGTATTTA. It yields the protein CASSKGSSTETQYL. The V and J genes are TRBV18 and TRBJ2-3; tentatively, D is TRBD1 or TRBD2 (5 bases each). Per germline, CDR1 KGHSH and CDR2 LQKENI. The CDR3 is 14 residues long.

This clonotype was recorded at least ten times. This chain joins TRBV3-1 and TRBJ1-1; D remains ambiguous. Germline V CDR1 and CDR2: LGHDT, YNNKEL (reference sequence). V lost 1 base and J lost 5, with 11 bases in between. CDR3 length: 14 amino acids. For the CDR3, the DNA is TGTGCCAGCAGCCAAGGGGCCCGTAAGACTGAAGCTTTCTTT. Translation: CASSQGARKTEAFF.